This T cell receptor beta chain was profiled in a study of T cell responses to AZD1222 COVID-19 vaccine. As to this clone: As yet, its antigen is unknown.

Between the trimmed V and J ends, which lost 5 bases and 7 bases, there was a span of 17 bases. Looked up from germline, CDR1 is SEHNR and CDR2 is FQNEAQ (reference sequence). CDR3 size: 15 residues. TCRdb's table, derived via immunoSEQ multiplex PCR, lists solely in-frame clones and lacks some. The repertoire holds approximately 130,000 clones, with 80% to 95% as singletons. Findings and caveats of the study: The study found Spike-specific TCR breadth and depth rose after two AZD1222 doses. Among those given AZD1222, only six were seropositive at baseline. Clonal diversity was possibly underestimated, and the donors were mostly white British, with more females. Reportedly, nearly half the spike-specific TCRs target unmutated variant regions.

The input for sequencing was peripheral blood, taken 28 days after the second dose of the MenACWY control vaccine. The gene calls are TRBV7-9 and TRBJ1-4, with D perhaps TRBD1 (5 bases). This clonotype was sampled from an adult who received the MenACWY meningococcal vaccine as a control. The CDR3 DNA is TGTGCCAGCAGCCGAGGGACTATAGGGGCTGAAAAACTGTTTTTT. This translates into CASSRGTIGAEKLFF.